This T cell receptor beta chain was identified during a study of blood T cell repertoires in COVID-19. Study summary: The cDNA or gDNA used as material had been derived from T cells, B-cell-depleted T cells, or PBMCs.

Adults between roughly 18 and 90 years of age took part from 20 to 25 US areas. Allocation to cohorts depended on clinical history reported by the participants. Original handling: Amplification with reference gene primers provided the estimates of nucleated cell counts. The assay was immunoSEQ multiplex PCR, and TCRdb's table has in-frame clones only and misses some. D and trimming were read from the DNA, whereas the V and J calls and clone size are those reported in that table. This table has about 86,000 clones, around 89% appearing once. V lost 2 bases and J lost 5, with 11 bases in between. This CDR3 has 14 amino acids. Germline lookup yields CDR1 SGHRS and CDR2 YFSETQ.

The sequenced sample was PBMCs or T cells enriched from blood (not recorded which). The chain combines TRBV5-1 with TRBJ2-1; tentative D call: TRBD1 (6 bases). The sequence was collected from a woman in her 50s with acute COVID-19. The CDR3 reads CASSLQGPNNEQFF. CDR3 DNA sequence: TGCGCCAGCAGCTTACAGGGACCCAACAATGAGCAGTTCTTC.